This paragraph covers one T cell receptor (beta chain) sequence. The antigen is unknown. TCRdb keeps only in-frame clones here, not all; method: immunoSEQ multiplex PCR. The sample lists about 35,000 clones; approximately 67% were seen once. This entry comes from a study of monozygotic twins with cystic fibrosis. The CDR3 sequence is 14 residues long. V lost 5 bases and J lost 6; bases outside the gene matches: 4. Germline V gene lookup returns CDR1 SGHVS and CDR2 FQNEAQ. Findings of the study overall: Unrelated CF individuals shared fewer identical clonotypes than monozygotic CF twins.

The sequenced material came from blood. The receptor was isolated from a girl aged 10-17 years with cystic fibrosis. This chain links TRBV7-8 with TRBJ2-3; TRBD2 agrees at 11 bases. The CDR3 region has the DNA TGTGCCAGCAGCCCGTCTAGCGGGAGGGATACGCAGTATTTT. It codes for CASSPSSGRDTQYF.